The next 10 T cell receptor beta chains were all read from a single sample in a study of response to subunit inactivated influenza vaccine. TCRdb called the RT-PCR reads again in MiXCR, with one record for every CDR3 protein. Of roughly 790,000 distinct CDR3 sequences in the sample, around 21% are singletons; the top ten hold about a tenth. The sample consisted of PBMCs from blood, taken around 5 days after vaccination. These receptors all stem from a man aged 50-59 years who received an inactivated influenza vaccine.

This clonotype has only a few counts. This chain connects TRBV7-9 to TRBJ2-1, with 8 bases fitting TRBD2. Germline-derived CDR1 and CDR2 are SEHNR and FQNEAQ (reference sequence). V was clipped by 5 bases and J by 8 bases; unmatched bases: 14. The length of the CDR3 is 16 residues. CDR3 protein: CASSTLLAANFDEQFF. DNA of the CDR3: TGTGCCAGCAGCACTTTACTAGCGGCGAACTTCGATGAGCAGTTCTTC.

CDR3 coding DNA: TGCAGCGTTGTAAGAGCGGGGGGCAGCTCCTACGAGCAGTACTTC. Translating gives CSVVRAGGSSYEQYF. The chain recombines TRBV29-1 with TRBJ2-7; 9 bases are a match to TRBD2. The J segment lost 0 bases and the V segment lost 4 bases, leaving 7 bases of the junction unmatched. Germline lookup yields CDR1 SQVTM and CDR2 ANQGSEA. The CDR3 consists of 15 residues.

J is TRBJ1-1 and V is TRBV19, with 7 bases that match TRBD1. The CDR3 contains 18 residues. V shed 7 bases, J shed 1 base, and the junction held 18 bases outside the gene matches. Germline V gene data show CDR1 as LNHDA and CDR2 as SQIVND (reference sequence). CDR3 in amino acids: CASTPTGQTGMANTEAFF. The CDR3 DNA follows: TGTGCCAGTACCCCTACGGGACAGACGGGGATGGCGAACACTGAAGCTTTCTTT. The variable domain in full, completed from reference TRBV19 and TRBJ1-1, reads DGGITQSPKYLFRKEGQNVTLSCEQNLNHDAMYWYRQDPGQGLRLIYYSQIVNDFQKGDIAEGYSVSREKKESFPLTVTSAQKNPTAFYLCASTPTGQTGMANTEAFFGQGTRLTVV.

This clonotype came up a few times. The J gene is TRBJ2-6, the V gene TRBV7-2, with D maybe TRBD2 (5 bases). The CDR3 consists of 16 residues. CDR1 SGHTA and CDR2 FQGNSA come from the germline V gene. V was pared by 5 bases and J by 0 bases, with 11 bases between. The CDR3 DNA reads as TGTGCCAGCAGCCCGGGGTCACACTCTGGGGCCAACGTCCTGACTTTC. This translates into CASSPGSHSGANVLTF.

This clonotype has just a few counts. The DNA of the CDR3 is TGCAGTGCTAGGAGAATCGAGGATGAGCAGTTCTTC. Its translation is CSARRIEDEQFF. V gene TRBV20-1 combines with J gene TRBJ2-1, with D hard to call. The CDR3 extends over 12 amino acids. V lost 3 bases and J 8 bases, leaving 11 bases between the germline ends. Looked up from germline, CDR1 is DFQATT and CDR2 is SNEGSKA (reference sequence).

The J gene is TRBJ1-5, the V gene TRBV18, with D unresolved. Looked up from germline, CDR1 is KGHSH and CDR2 is LQKENI. V was shortened by 4 bases and J by 2 bases, with 12 bases between the two germline ends. This CDR3 is built from 15 residues. The chain's CDR3 is CASSLSSGGNQPQHF. CDR3 bases: TGTGCCAGCTCACTCTCAAGCGGGGGCAATCAGCCCCAGCATTTT.

This clonotype was detected only a few times. The V gene is TRBV4-3, the J gene TRBJ1-4; D is undetermined. The CDR3 is 15 amino acids. Trimming stripped 2 bases from V and 6 bases from J, with 13 bases between. Germline V CDR1 and CDR2: LGHNA, YSLEER. In DNA form, the CDR3 reads TGCGCCAGCAGCCAAAGTGGGGTGTTAGATGAAAAACTGTTTTTT. Amino acids: CASSQSGVLDEKLFF.

This clonotype was seen a handful of times. This chain links TRBV7-6 with TRBJ2-7; TRBD1 might be the D (5 bases). Trimming took 2 bases from V and 0 from J, leaving 14 bases between them. The CDR3 contains 16 residues. Per the germline V gene, CDR1 is SGHVS and CDR2 is FNYEAQ. The CDR3 spells CASSLTPVDSSYEQYF. The CDR3 DNA follows: TGTGCCAGCAGCTTAACCCCCGTCGACAGCTCCTACGAGCAGTACTTC. The variable domain in full, with the rest retrieved from reference TRBV7-6 and TRBJ2-7, is GAGVSQSPRYKVTKRGQDVALRCDPISGHVSLYWYRQALGQGPEFLTYFNYEAQQDKSGLPNDRFSAERPEGSISTLTIQRTEQRDSAMYRCASSLTPVDSSYEQYFGPGTRLTVT.

The chain links TRBV20-1 to TRBJ2-1; D is perhaps TRBD1 or TRBD2 (5 bases each). Germline V gene sequence: CDR1 DFQATT, CDR2 SNEGSKA (reference sequence). The CDR3 is 16 amino acids. Trimming cost V 0 bases and J 6 bases, with 18 bases left between them. The CDR3 DNA reads TGCAGTGCTAGAGATCCGTTACGGGGCATAACCAATGAGCAGTTCTTC. This encodes CSARDPLRGITNEQFF.

V usage is TRBV9 and J usage is TRBJ2-1; 9 bases line up with TRBD1. The CDR3 consists of 14 residues. V was pared by 3 bases and J by 6 bases, with 4 bases of the junction left unmatched. Germline V gene sequence: CDR1 SGDLS, CDR2 YYNGEE. The CDR3 spells CASSASGQGNEQFF. The CDR3, as DNA: TGTGCCAGCAGCGCATCGGGACAGGGCAATGAGCAGTTCTTC.